The present T cell receptor (beta chain) was sequenced within a study of blood T cell repertoires in COVID-19. The CDR3 runs 13 residues. V was pared by 6 bases and J by 4 bases, with 5 bases of the junction left unmatched. Germline values: CDR1 KGHSH, CDR2 LQKENI. The repertoire was sequenced with immunoSEQ multiplex PCR; TCRdb's copy has only in-frame clones and lacks some. Of around 420,000 clones in the sample, 88% were seen once. The chain couples TRBV18 to TRBJ1-2, with 7 bases lining up with TRBD1. This receptor was obtained from a middle-aged woman with acute COVID-19. The sample was PBMCs or T cells enriched from blood (not recorded which). This CDR3 reads CASSLTGTYGYTF. CDR3 DNA sequence: TGTGCCAGCTCCCTGACAGGGACCTATGGCTACACCTTC.